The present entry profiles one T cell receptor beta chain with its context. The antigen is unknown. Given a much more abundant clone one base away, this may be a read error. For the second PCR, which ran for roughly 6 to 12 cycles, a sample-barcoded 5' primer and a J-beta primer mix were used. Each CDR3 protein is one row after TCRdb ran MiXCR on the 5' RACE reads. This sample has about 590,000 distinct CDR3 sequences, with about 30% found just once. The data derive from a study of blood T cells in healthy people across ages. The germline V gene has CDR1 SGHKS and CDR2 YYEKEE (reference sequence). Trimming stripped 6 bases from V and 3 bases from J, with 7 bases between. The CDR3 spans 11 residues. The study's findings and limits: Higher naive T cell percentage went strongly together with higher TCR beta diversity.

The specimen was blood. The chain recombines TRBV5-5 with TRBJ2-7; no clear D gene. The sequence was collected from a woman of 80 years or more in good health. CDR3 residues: CASNRLYEQYF. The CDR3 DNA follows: TGTGCCAGCAACCGACTCTACGAGCAGTACTTC.